The text below deals with one T cell receptor (beta chain). The antigen this receptor binds is unknown. Base-call qualities are not available, and no considerably larger clone is one nucleotide away. The cohort consisted of 650 to 700 healthy bone marrow donors. Cohort members were all nominally healthy when sampled, although unrecorded immune exposures were likely present. The donor was CMV seropositive and was included in the group of approximately 300 seropositive cohort members. Each donor provided a peripheral blood sample, and peripheral blood mononuclear cells were used for TCR beta sequencing. Genomic DNA extraction from the blood cell samples was performed with the Qiagen DNeasy Blood Extraction Kit. Libraries were built with the immunoSEQ multiplex PCR assay. For the multiplex PCR, a mixture combining 60 forward primers for TCR Vbeta segments and 13 reverse primers for TCR Jbeta segments was used. The CDR3 region of rearranged TCR beta genes was amplified from genomic DNA with a multiplex PCR assay. Amplified TCR beta libraries were sequenced as 87-base-pair reads on the Illumina HiSeq System. As for the authors' bioinformatics: A later analysis counted tens of millions of unique TCR beta chains across the 690 or so repertoires, and 10 million to 11 million of these chains were shared by at least two donors. Raw reads were error-corrected and collapsed into unique sequences with a nearest-neighbor algorithm that merged closely related sequences to remove PCR and sequencing errors. V, D and J gene segments were assigned by aligning CDR3 sequences to IMGT reference sequences. For a sequence to be retained, a match of at least six nucleotides to both a V gene segment and a J gene segment was required. Rearrangements were classified as productive when the CDR3 lacked stop codons and remained in frame with V and J, and all other rearrangements were classified as non-productive. Following IMGT convention, CDR3 was defined as the stretch from the second conserved V-encoded cysteine to the conserved J-encoded phenylalanine. The earlier analysis of about 590 of the donors excluded sequences that lacked an unambiguous match to a single V gene segment. In an earlier analysis of several hundred of the donors, a V segment was called functional when productive rearrangements were above 56.7%, and segregating when the standard deviation between donors exceeded 5%. To diagnose cytomegalovirus status from the catalog of TCR beta chain sequences, a statistical classification framework was built. In a later analysis, V and J genes were assigned by comparing TCR nucleotide sequences against IMGT/GENE-DB human TR gene sequences. In a later analysis, CDR3 sequences and most-parsimonious VDJ recombination scenarios were assigned using the TCRdist pipeline. In a later analysis, each TCR beta chain was defined by its CDR3 amino acid sequence together with its V-gene family, and reads without a unique V-gene family were excluded. As a way to deal with suspected cross-contamination and a sequencing artifact, a later analysis dropped approximately 590 nucleotide sequences that were highly shared and had low generation probability. A later analysis calculated a clonal expansion index for each public chain from normalized within-repertoire ranks of inferred template counts. A later analysis computed generation probabilities with a VDJ recombination model fitted to out-of-frame rearrangements, and checked the results against IGoR. A later analysis scored TCR-TCR, TCR-HLA and TCR-CMV co-occurrence with hypergeometric tests, applying a repertoire-size bias correction to TCR pairs. In a later analysis, false discovery rates were estimated by permuting HLA or CMV assignments 20 times. In a later analysis, co-occurring TCRs were grouped using DBSCAN, and TCRdist sequence similarity was added for clustering within HLA-allele-positive subsets. For co-occurrence clustering, repertoires with fewer than 30,000 or more than 120,000 public chains were excluded, along with four or five repertoires with anomalous nucleotide sharing. Imported from immuneACCESS, the table was reduced by TCRdb to in-frame sequences with V and J called. These copies leave out some clones; in studies compared against another copy, an unresolved V gene accounts for under half, and the cause of the remainder is not known. D and trimming come from the DNA, and the V and J calls and clone size come from that table. Across this sample there are about 150,000 clones, with 80% seen only once. 1% of the sample comes from the top ten.

The data stem from a study of cytomegalovirus exposure and HLA in healthy donors (TCRdb year 2017). Some background on the complete study: According to an earlier analysis of 550 to 700 of the donors, about 179 million T cells yielded some 120 million unique TCR beta sequences and 276 Gb of sequence data. High-throughput TCR immunosequencing, statistical association of individual TCRs with disease status, and machine learning were combined to predict cytomegalovirus infection status. A later analysis re-examined previously published TCR beta repertoires from 500 to 700 donors and added high-resolution HLA genotyping to investigate patterns of TCR occurrence. The later analysis used no new phenotypic data to find candidate immune exposures, relying instead on TCR beta sequences and their occurrence across donors. Among roughly 400 genotyped donors of the cohort, an average of around 220,000 unique TCR beta nucleotide sequences was sequenced per donor, of which 15% to 20% were non-productive. A later genetic analysis took genome-wide SNP genotypes for about three fifths of the 666 donors and used that subset as a discovery cohort. All discovery cohort repertoires had been generated on a single sequencing platform. A separate validation cohort of about 110 different subjects was used in addition to the roughly 670-subject first cohort. About five DR-DQ haplotypes were treated as single units for association and clustering because of strong linkage in the cohort. Donor age, sex, ethnicity and CMV serostatus were collected together with the repertoire data. The study was designed to test whether signatures of past pathogen exposure could be identified by cataloging public T cell receptors. Roughly 300 gigabases of sequencing data and 70 million to 85 million unique TCR sequences were included in an early release covering roughly 700 HLA-typed donors. Class I and class II HLA loci were covered by the typing at four-digit resolution. The genetic ancestry cluster associated with self-reported Caucasian donors included roughly four fifths of the roughly 400 genotyped donors. The number of donors typed differed by locus, with roughly 620-640 for A, B, C, DRB1 and DQB1, 522 for DQA1, some 570 for DPA1, and 450 to 480 for DPB1. An earlier analysis of 450 to 750 of the donors used high-throughput TCR beta sequencing to judge whether each TCR beta V gene segment behaved as functional or pseudogenic. Using immunosequencing, the study profiled T cell repertoires from fewer than 700 subjects and related those repertoires to cytomegalovirus serostatus.

Findings and caveats that apply to the study as a whole: The authors suggested that the approach could potentially be generalized to other disease states and immunological phenotypes. The sequencing pipeline was judged likely to have produced a cluster of highly shared sequence variants as a technical artifact. A later analysis found that most CMV-associated TCR beta chains appeared HLA-restricted, with HLA associations seemingly driven largely by CMV exposure. HLA typing was unavailable for some donors at each locus, so association tests used only the typed subset. A total of 150 to 200 TCR beta chains were listed by the study as associated with cytomegalovirus. The only immune exposure information available for the cohort was CMV serostatus. A further reported finding was that TCR beta sequences accurately predicted the HLA-A and HLA-B alleles for most subjects in the first cohort. In vitro tests confirmed that three of the cytomegalovirus-associated TCR beta chains recognize cytomegalovirus antigens. Assigning TCR associations to individual alleles was difficult when HLA alleles, especially DR and DQ, strongly co-occurred. Linkage disequilibrium might explain the correlated functional status among segregating V segments, but an unknown experimental factor could not be excluded. The classifier was reported to diagnose cytomegalovirus status with high specificity and sensitivity in both the original cohort and the validation cohort. A later genetic analysis associated a missense DCLRE1C variant with V-gene and J-gene trimming of TCR beta chains, and an independent cohort replicated the association. This cohort had only TCR beta chains sequenced, and the lack of alpha or paired-chain data limited which features could be detected. In a later analysis, HLA-associated TCR beta chains showed more clonal expansion and lower generation probabilities than non-associated chains that were equally common. Specific HLA alleles were associated with 15,000 to 20,000 TCR beta sequences at a false discovery rate of 0.05 in a later analysis. Presence/absence analyses assumed roughly uniform sequencing depth across donors, an assumption that may not hold. Some IMGT-functional V segments, including TRBV6-2 and TRBV6-3, could not be told apart with the 87-base-pair reads, so those segments were excluded. Broadly in line with IMGT annotations, most TCR beta V segments showed up in productive rearrangements about 90% or about 30% of the time in an earlier analysis of under 700 of the donors. According to a later genetic analysis, donors in an Asian-associated ancestry cluster had fewer N-insertions in productive TCRs than the roughly 660-donor mean. Because counts were too low, about 18 rarely observed V segments, including chromosome 9 orphons, were excluded from the earlier analysis of a few hundred of the donors. A later analysis found that TCR association rates varied across HLA loci, with DRB1 alleles showing the most associated TCRs and HLA-C alleles the fewest. A later analysis reported that several top co-occurrence clusters appeared linked to parvovirus B19, influenza, CMV and Epstein-Barr virus. While some public TCRs were present in many individuals, most TCR sequences turned up only very rarely across donors.

As encoded in the germline V gene (reference sequence), CDR1 is SEHNR while CDR2 is FQNEAQ. Its CDR3 holds 16 amino acids, cysteine through phenylalanine. Just CDR3 DNA is preserved here, 48 bases in frame from base 1. V is cut back by 7 bases and J by 4 bases, with 9 bases in the junction unmatched. The sequenced sample was PBMCs. Here the chain combines TRBV7-9 and TRBJ2-1; 11 bases in between match TRBD2. The TCR sequence derives from a woman between 45 and 60 years old in good health and CMV-seropositive. The CDR3: CASITSGSRRYNEQFF. The DNA sequence is given as TGTGCCAGCATTACTAGCGGGAGTCGTAGGTACAATGAGCAGTTCTTC.